Listed below are T cell receptor beta chains from one sample, sequenced in a study of regulatory T cells in long-lasting Graves disease. One entry per CDR3 protein, called by TCRdb with MiXCR from the multiplex PCR reads. Of a few hundred thousand distinct CDR3 sequences listed, around 20% were seen once; the top ten hold around 20%. The input for sequencing was peripheral blood mononuclear cells (PBMCs), taken at new diagnosis, from a patient treated with antithyroid drugs. These receptor sequences come from a female donor with Graves disease. The CDR3 runs from the conserved cysteine through the conserved F or W. Each record gives: J gene, D gene, clone size, V gene, CDR3 DNA, CDR3 protein. D genes are given only for firm matches. Rows give clone size only sometimes, using once, few, many, or a class for an expanded clone.

TRBJ1-2 | TRBD1 | many | TRBV5-1 | TGCGCCAGCAGCTCCGGACAGGCCGGTATACTTGGCTACACCTTC | CASSSGQAGILGYTF
TRBJ2-3 | . | . | TRBV24-1 | TGTGCCACCAGTGATTTCTGGGCTCCCACAGATACGCAGTATTTT | CATSDFWAPTDTQYF
TRBJ2-7 | TRBD1 | . | TRBV27 | TGTGCCAGCAGTTTAGGACAGGGGTTGGGGGAGCAGTACTTC | CASSLGQGLGEQYF
TRBJ2-3 | . | many | TRBV12-3/TRBV12-4 | TGTGCCAGCAGCCGCTCGGCGACCACAGATACGCAGTATTTT | CASSRSATTDTQYF
TRBJ2-1 | . | few | TRBV2 | TGTGCCAGCAGTGAAAGGGATGAGCAGTTCTTC | CASSERDEQFF
TRBJ2-1 | . | many | TRBV7-3 | TGTGCCAGCAGCCTGACGGCCCGGGATGAGCAGTTCTTC | CASSLTARDEQFF
TRBJ2-1 | TRBD2 | . | TRBV28 | TGTGCCAGCAGTGACCTGACTAGCGGGGAGGGTGTGGATGAGCAGTTCTTC | CASSDLTSGEGVDEQFF
TRBJ2-7 | TRBD2 | many | TRBV28 | TGTGCCAGCAGAAATGACGCGGGAGGGCCGTGGGAGCAGTACTTC | CASRNDAGGPWEQYF
TRBJ1-2 | . | many | TRBV9 | TGTGCCAGCAGCGTAGGACTAAACCCCGAAAGTCTTGGCTACACCTTC | CASSVGLNPESLGYTF
TRBJ2-1 | . | many | TRBV12-5 | TGTGCTAGTGGTTCCCCAGAGGGTGAATCTTGGGTTTCCAATGAGCAGTTCTTC | CASGSPEGESWVSNEQFF
TRBJ2-4 | . | . | TRBV28 | TGTGCCAGCAGTTTTTCCCTAGCGCGAGCCAAAAACATTCAGTACTTC | CASSFSLARAKNIQYF
TRBJ2-7 | TRBD2 | . | TRBV5-1 | TGCGCCAGCAGCACAGGACCGGGACTAGATGAGCAGTACTTC | CASSTGPGLDEQYF
TRBJ2-4 | . | many | TRBV12-3/TRBV12-4 | TGTGCCAGCACCCCGACAGTGTCCCTCCCTCTAGCCAAAAACATTCAGTACTTC | CASTPTVSLPLAKNIQYF
TRBJ2-1 | . | . | TRBV2 | TGTGCCAGCAGGACTAGAAAGGCTGAGCAGTTCTTC | CASRTRKAEQFF
TRBJ1-2 | . | . | TRBV11-2 | TGTGCCAGCAGCCCCCCGGGTGGCTACACCTTC | CASSPPGGYTF
TRBJ1-1 | . | many | TRBV19 | TGTGCCAGTAAAGTATTTCGGGCGGGGAACACTGAAGCTTTCTTT | CASKVFRAGNTEAFF
TRBJ2-3 | TRBD2 | many | TRBV6-1 | TGTGCCAGCAGTGAAAGGAGAGCGGGGTCCACAGATACGCAGTATTTT | CASSERRAGSTDTQYF
TRBJ2-1 | . | few | TRBV20-1 | TGCAGTGCTAGAAAGGACCAGGGGCTGGATGAGCAGTTCTTC | CSARKDQGLDEQFF
TRBJ1-1 | . | many | TRBV9 | TGTGCCAGCAGGCTCAGGGAGAACACTGAAGCTTTCTTT | CASRLRENTEAFF
TRBJ2-1 | . | many | TRBV24-1 | TGTGCCACCAGTGACTTCAATGAGCAGTTCTTC | CATSDFNEQFF
TRBJ2-5 | . | many | TRBV6-1 | TGTGCCAGCAGTGAAGGGGCAGGGGAGGTAGAGACCCAGTACTTC | CASSEGAGEVETQYF
TRBJ2-1 | TRBD2 | . | TRBV5-4 | TGCGCCAGCAGCCAAGTAGGGACTAGCGGCAATGAGCAGTTCTTC | CASSQVGTSGNEQFF
TRBJ2-7 | TRBD2 | many | TRBV7-2 | TGTGCCAGCAGCACGCTAGCGGGATCATACGAGCAGTACTTC | CASSTLAGSYEQYF
TRBJ2-1 | TRBD2 | many | TRBV3-1 | TGTGCCAGCAGCCAAACCGGGACTAGCAATGAGCAGTTCTTC | CASSQTGTSNEQFF
TRBJ1-2 | . | . | TRBV20-1 | TGCAGTGCTAGAGAGGCTAACTATGGCTACACCTTC | CSAREANYGYTF
TRBJ1-2 | . | many | TRBV7-2 | TGTGCCAGCAGGGGTGGGGCTCCCTATGGCTACACCTTC | CASRGGAPYGYTF
TRBJ1-3 | . | many | TRBV2 | TGTGCCAGCAGAAGGGACCTCTCTGGAAACACCATATATTTT | CASRRDLSGNTIYF
TRBJ2-5 | . | many | TRBV11-2 | TGTGCCAGCAGCTTAGCCAGGGGAGTGGAGACCCAGTACTTC | CASSLARGVETQYF
TRBJ2-7 | TRBD2 | many | TRBV20-1 | TGCAGTGCTAGAGATGGGACTAGCGGGAGCTACGAGCAGTACTTC | CSARDGTSGSYEQYF
TRBJ1-2 | TRBD1 | many | TRBV12-3/TRBV12-4 | TGTGCCAGCAGGCATATGGACAGGGCCTATGGCTACACCTTC | CASRHMDRAYGYTF
TRBJ2-7 | TRBD1 | many | TRBV6-1 | TGTGCCAGCAGTGTAACGGGACAGATGTCCTACGAGCAGTACTTC | CASSVTGQMSYEQYF
TRBJ1-1 | . | . | TRBV2 | TGTGCCAGCAGTCCCCGCGGGCGGAGGAACACTGAAGCTTTCTTT | CASSPRGRRNTEAFF
TRBJ2-3 | . | many | TRBV7-3 | TGTGCCAGCAGCATTGACCCCACGGGCACAGATACGCAGTATTTT | CASSIDPTGTDTQYF
TRBJ2-3 | . | . | TRBV7-8 | TGTGCCAGCAGCTTGAGACAGACAGTGAGCACAGATACGCAGTATTTT | CASSLRQTVSTDTQYF
TRBJ1-2 | TRBD1 | many | TRBV10-1 | TGCGCCAGCAGTGAGTCGGACAGGGCGAACTATGGCTACACCTTC | CASSESDRANYGYTF
TRBJ1-5 | . | many | TRBV20-1 | TGCAGTGCTAGAGTACCAGGGGCGGGGGATCAGCCCCAGCATTTT | CSARVPGAGDQPQHF
TRBJ2-5 | . | few | TRBV6-1 | TGTGCCAGCAGTGTCGGCCAGCACCAAGAGACCCAGTACTTC | CASSVGQHQETQYF
TRBJ2-7 | . | many | TRBV2 | TGTGCCAGCCGGAACTGGACGGTTTCCTACGAGCAGTACTTC | CASRNWTVSYEQYF